These 26 T cell receptor beta chains were all obtained from the same sample, sequenced in a study of blood T cells in healthy people across ages. A J-beta primer mix and a sample-barcoded 5' primer were used in a second PCR of roughly 6 to 12 cycles. MiXCR, run by TCRdb on the 5' RACE reads, gives a single entry per CDR3 protein. The table includes about 1.6 million distinct CDR3 sequences, around 36% detected once. The sample was blood. The receptor source for this set is a woman aged 25 to 39 in good health.

This clonotype was found a few times. The rearrangement uses TRBV5-1 and TRBJ1-1; no clear D. Germline CDR1 and CDR2: SGHRS and YFSETQ. The V and J ends lost 0 bases and 0 bases respectively, with 9 bases between them. This CDR3 comprises 15 residues. CDR3 in amino acids: CASSLDVGLNTEAFF. The CDR3 nucleotides read TGCGCCAGCAGCTTGGACGTCGGCCTGAACACTGAAGCTTTCTTT. Filled out from reference TRBV5-1 and TRBJ1-1, the complete variable domain reads KAGVTQTPRYLIKTRGQQVTLSCSPISGHRSVSWYQQTPGQGLQFLFEYFSETQRNKGNFPGRFSGRQFSNSRSEMNVSTLELGDSALYLCASSLDVGLNTEAFFGQGTRLTVV.

This chain uses TRBV4-1 with TRBJ1-5; a possible D gene is TRBD1 (6 bases). Germline CDR1 reads MGHRA; CDR2 reads YSYEKL. The germline V and J ends were trimmed by 4 bases and 7 bases, with 14 bases remaining between them. The CDR3 is 14 residues long. The chain's CDR3 is CASSRGQLRQPQHF. CDR3 in DNA: TGCGCCAGCAGCCGAGGACAGCTCAGGCAGCCCCAGCATTTT.

Note on this clonotype: Its ends do not fully match the called genes, so a read error is possible. This chain links TRBV25-1 with TRBJ2-3, with D perhaps matching TRBD1 (5 bases). Germline CDR1 reads MGHDK; CDR2 reads SYGVNS. This CDR3 has 14 amino acids. DNA of the CDR3: TGTGCCGGCAGTGAATTAGGGGGCACAGATACGCAGTATTTT. Translated: CAGSELGGTDTQYF. Filled out from reference TRBV25-1 and TRBJ2-3, the complete variable domain reads EADIYQTPRYLVIGTGKKITLECSQTMGHDKMYWYQQDPGMELHLIHYSYGVNSTEKGDLSSESTVSRIRTEHFPLTLESARPSHTSQYLCAGSELGGTDTQYFGPGTRLTVL.

The chain links TRBV7-9 to TRBJ1-2, with TRBD1 as a possible D gene (5 bases). Germline lookup yields CDR1 SEHNR and CDR2 FQNEAQ (reference sequence). This CDR3 has 16 amino acids. Trimming took 5 bases from V and 6 from J, leaving 22 bases between them. The CDR3 DNA reads TGTGCCAGCAGCCCACCCGGGACCCCGGCTCGGCATGGCTACACCTTC. It codes for CASSPPGTPARHGYTF.

This clonotype has only a few counts. The chain joins TRBV7-6 to TRBJ2-1, with D possibly TRBD1 on 5 matching bases. The CDR3 extends over 13 amino acids. The V end was cut by 1 base, the J end by 9 bases, with 10 bases between. Germline V gene lookup returns CDR1 SGHVS and CDR2 FNYEAQ. The CDR3 DNA is TGTGCCAGCAGCTTAGGGACATTAGCTGAGCAGTTCTTC. Translation: CASSLGTLAEQFF.

This clonotype was counted only a few times. The chain uses TRBV5-6 and TRBJ2-1; 11 bases align to TRBD2. The CDR3 extends over 16 amino acids. With 0 bases clipped from V and 7 bases from J, the junction kept 6 bases outside the gene matches. The germline V gene has CDR1 SGHDT and CDR2 YYEEEE. Here the CDR3 reads CASSLVTSGKFNEQFF. Written as DNA, the CDR3 is TGTGCCAGCAGCTTGGTGACTAGCGGGAAATTTAATGAGCAGTTCTTC.

The rearrangement links TRBV2 to TRBJ2-1; the D is unclear. The CDR3 sequence is 15 residues long. The germline V gene has CDR1 SNHLY and CDR2 FYNNEI. V gave up 1 base and J gave up 0 bases, with 7 bases separating them. The CDR3 region is CASSEDLVSYNEQFF. The CDR3 DNA is TGTGCCAGCAGTGAAGACCTGGTCTCCTACAATGAGCAGTTCTTC.

A word on this clonotype: One junction end does not reproduce the germline sequence, and a read error may be involved. The chain is built from TRBV6-1 and TRBJ1-5; D might be TRBD1 (5 bases). Per germline, CDR1 MNHNS and CDR2 SASEGT. The CDR3 is 13 amino acids. In DNA, the CDR3 is TGTGCCAACAGTGAAATGGGGGATCAGCCCCAGCATTTT. Translating it yields CANSEMGDQPQHF.

The V and J genes are TRBV6-1 and TRBJ2-3, with 9 bases matching TRBD2. CDR1 and CDR2 from the germline V gene are MNHNS and SASEGT. The CDR3 sequence is 16 residues long. With V trimmed by 6 bases and J by 4 bases, 11 bases remained unmatched. For the CDR3, the DNA is TGTGCCAGCAGCCTACGAGCGGGAGGATTTTCAGATACGCAGTATTTT. This gives the protein CASSLRAGGFSDTQYF.

The chain recombines TRBV4-1 with TRBJ1-3; 9 nucleotides line up with TRBD1. This CDR3 region has 15 residues. CDR1 is MGHRA, CDR2 YSYEKL, per germline. The V segment lost 1 base and the J segment 7 bases; nucleotides outside the gene matches: 5. CDR3 sequence reads: CASSQVLGTGNTIYF. CDR3 DNA sequence: TGCGCCAGCAGCCAAGTCCTCGGGACAGGGAACACCATATATTTT.

Points on this clonotype: A read error may explain this, as a much larger clone is one base away. This CDR3 reads CVSSRRLAGGTDTQYF. The CDR3 DNA follows: TGTGTCAGCAGCAGAAGACTAGCGGGGGGGACAGATACGCAGTATTTT. The chain links TRBV9 to TRBJ2-3; 14 bases align to TRBD2. The CDR3 consists of 16 residues. Germline V gives CDR1 SGDLS, CDR2 YYNGEE.

The V call is TRBV20-1, the J call TRBJ2-1; D is unresolved. V lost 4 bases to trimming and J lost 9 bases, with 10 bases between them. Germline CDR1 is DFQATT and CDR2 is SNEGSKA (reference sequence). CDR3 length: 11 residues. The CDR3 protein is CSATRVGEQFF. The CDR3 region has the DNA TGCAGTGCTACCCGCGTAGGTGAGCAGTTCTTC.

This clonotype appeared a few times. The V call is TRBV9, the J call TRBJ2-7; 7 bases agree with TRBD2. V dropped 0 bases and J dropped 4; count of bases not matched to a gene: 13. Germline V gives CDR1 SGDLS, CDR2 YYNGEE. The CDR3 is made up of 17 amino acids. CDR3: CASSVGPLGGGDYEQYF. CDR3 sequence (DNA): TGTGCCAGCAGCGTAGGCCCCCTGGGCGGGGGAGATTACGAGCAGTACTTC.

The CDR3 DNA reads as TGTGCCAGCACCCTGACAGGGGCCGGCAATCAGCCCCAGCATTTT. This gives the protein CASTLTGAGNQPQHF. The genes are TRBV28 and TRBJ1-5; TRBD1 agrees at 8 bases. The CDR3 has 15 amino acids. Germline V lookup: CDR1 MDHEN, CDR2 SYDVKM. Trimming cost V 7 bases and J 2 bases; bases outside gene matches: 7.

Concerning this clonotype: A much larger clone is a single base away; this may be a read error. The V call is TRBV20-1, the J call TRBJ2-4, with D perhaps assigned TRBD1 or TRBD2 (5 bases each). Germline V gives CDR1 DFQATT, CDR2 SNEGSKA (reference sequence). The CDR3 is made up of 14 amino acids. V was clipped by 5 bases and J by 2 bases, with 13 bases between them. CDR3 nucleotide sequence: TGCAGTGCTGCTCGGGGCGGGTCCAAAAACATTCAGTACTTC. Protein: CSAARGGSKNIQYF.

Details on this clonotype: Possible read error: a much larger clone is one base away. The gene calls are TRBV28 and TRBJ2-4; 8 nucleotides line up with TRBD1. This CDR3 has 15 amino acids. J was trimmed by 6 bases and V by 1 base; bases with no gene match: 5. Germline loops: CDR1 MDHEN, CDR2 SYDVKM. CDR3 protein: CASSLSQGVSNIQYF. Here the CDR3 DNA reads TGTGCCAGCAGTTTATCACAGGGGGTCTCAAACATTCAGTACTTC.

This clonotype was observed many times. The CDR3 DNA follows: TGTGCCAGCAGTGAATGGCCCAAAGAACTGTTTTTT. Amino acid sequence: CASSEWPKELFF. J is TRBJ1-4 and V is TRBV6-1, with unresolved D. With 2 bases removed from V and 12 bases from J, the gap between germline ends came to 10 bases. The CDR3 contains 12 residues. From germline, CDR1 is MNHNS and CDR2 SASEGT.

The chain couples TRBV19 to TRBJ2-3; TRBD2 matches 8 bases. The trim removed 3 bases at V and 4 bases at J, leaving 3 bases unmatched. Germline CDR1 LNHDA, CDR2 SQIVND (reference sequence). CDR3 size: 14 residues. The CDR3 here is CASSIGAGADTQYF. The CDR3 coding sequence is TGTGCCAGTAGTATCGGAGCGGGAGCAGATACGCAGTATTTT.

This clonotype was recorded a few times. CDR3 in DNA: TGCGCCAGCAGTGAGTCGGGGCAGGGAGCCGAGCAGTACTTC. Protein product: CASSESGQGAEQYF. V usage is TRBV10-2 and J usage is TRBJ2-7, with D perhaps being TRBD1 or TRBD2 (5 bases each). CDR3 length equals 14 residues. Trimming removed 0 bases at V and 6 bases at J, with 12 bases between. CDR1 WSHSY and CDR2 SAAADI come from the germline V gene.

This clonotype was counted only a few times. The chain is built from TRBV7-3 and TRBJ2-1; D is possibly TRBD2 (6 bases). V shed 1 base and J shed 8 bases, with 12 bases lying between them. CDR3 length: 14 amino acids. Germline V gene data show CDR1 as SGHTA and CDR2 as FQGTGA. The CDR3: CASSLRSSGHEQFF. CDR3 coding DNA: TGTGCCAGCAGCTTAAGGTCCAGCGGGCATGAGCAGTTCTTC.

This clonotype turned up a few times. The genes are TRBV7-3 and TRBJ2-5, with D perhaps matching TRBD1 or TRBD2 (5 bases each). Germline CDR1 reads SGHTA; CDR2 reads FQGTGA. The V end was cut by 5 bases, the J end by 1 base, with 11 bases between. The CDR3 consists of 14 residues. The CDR3, as DNA: TGTGCCAGCAGCCCGGGACCTTTCCAAGAGACCCAGTACTTC. This encodes CASSPGPFQETQYF.

This clonotype was seen ten or more times. The rearrangement links TRBV7-2 to TRBJ2-5; 9 bases are shared with TRBD2. Germline V gives CDR1 SGHTA, CDR2 FQGNSA. The junction had 8 bases not matched to a gene; V was cut back by 5 bases and J by 4 bases. CDR3 length: 15 amino acids. The CDR3 here is CASSEGLARGETQYF. In DNA, the CDR3 is TGTGCCAGCAGCGAGGGACTAGCTCGAGGAGAGACCCAGTACTTC.

V is TRBV5-1 and J is TRBJ2-1; no firm D call. CDR3 size: 12 residues. From germline, CDR1 is SGHRS and CDR2 YFSETQ. Trimming stripped 0 bases from V and 8 bases from J, with 6 bases between. CDR3 in amino acids: CASSLGVYEQFF. CDR3 in DNA: TGCGCCAGCAGCTTGGGGGTCTATGAGCAGTTCTTC.

The V gene is TRBV7-3, the J gene TRBJ2-1; TRBD1 agrees at 9 bases. Unmatched junction bases numbered 8, after V lost 5 bases and J lost 9 bases. Germline CDR1 reads SGHTA; CDR2 reads FQGTGA. The CDR3 is 14 amino acids. The CDR3 loop reads CASSPPGTGTEQFF. CDR3 DNA sequence: TGTGCCAGCAGCCCCCCCGGGACAGGGACTGAGCAGTTCTTC.

The chain couples TRBV12-3 or TRBV12-4 to TRBJ1-5; 7 positions match TRBD1. The J segment lost 7 bases and the V segment lost 6 bases, leaving 12 bases of the junction unmatched. The CDR3 runs 15 residues. CDR3 in amino acids: CASSNDRVTEQPQHF. The CDR3 DNA reads as TGTGCCAGCAGCAATGACAGGGTAACGGAACAGCCCCAGCATTTT.

The rearrangement joins TRBV15 to TRBJ2-2; D tentatively reads TRBD1 or TRBD2 (6 bases each). The CDR3 consists of 13 residues. V dropped 8 bases and J dropped 6 bases, with 13 bases sitting between them. The germline gives CDR1 LNHNV, CDR2 YYDKDF (reference sequence). The DNA of the CDR3 is TGTGCCACCGCGGGGCCAGGGGCCGGGGAGCTGTTTTTT. Protein: CATAGPGAGELFF.